This is a list of T cell receptor beta chains from one sample in a study of blood T cell repertoires in COVID-19. Libraries were prepared by immunoSEQ multiplex PCR; TCRdb keeps only in-frame clonotypes and omits some of them. The sample yields about 87,000 clones, roughly nine tenths seen once. Sequenced material: peripheral blood. The origin of the receptors is a woman older than 75 with active COVID-19. Each CDR3 is given with its conserved first and last residue.

v_call cdr3_aa
TRBV5-4 CASSLVDRGSSFSYEQYF
TRBV3-1/TRBV3-2 CASSLFEGTQYF
TRBV9 CASSDTSGRTLTNTGELFF
TRBV11-2 CASSLGGLAVRGQETQYF
TRBV6-2/TRBV6-3 CASSRTGGTQGQPQHF
TRBV28 CASSLASGTYEQYF
TRBV5-6 CASSLRQDVTDTQYF
TRBV5-1 CASSLSSAPGGDTQYF
TRBV27 CASSTGTGWYTEAFF
TRBV27 CASSFRADPRSQGAGNEQFF
TRBV3-1/TRBV3-2 CASSLAAGDEQFF
TRBV4-2 CASMGWSGGEAGELFF
TRBV7-3 CASSLYPDTEAFF
TRBV19 CASSIGSQETQYF
TRBV5-4 CASSLAGRASTDTQYF
TRBV28 CASSSQGYLHF
TRBV2 CASSADREGPRTQETQYF
TRBV4-1 CASSPPLGTGRHEQYF
TRBV19 CASSAYRGGAQPQHF
TRBV11-2 CASSPDRGHSPLHF
TRBV9 CASSQGGDYEQYF
TRBV7-9 CASSTRDSEKLFF
TRBV7-2 CASSPSFDRGSEAFF
TRBV11-3 CASSRGTSGGQETQYF
TRBV1 CTSSQPSRGGRAPTGELFF
TRBV3-1/TRBV3-2 CASSQGPGTGRLGGYTF
TRBV13 CASSPGSGSYEQYF
TRBV28 CASNNPTALGTEAFF
TRBV5-1 CASTASPSGTVYNEQFF
TRBV3-1/TRBV3-2 CASSQDASPDTQYF
TRBV18 CASSPPGGNQPQHF
TRBV6-6 CASSYGIHNTEAFF
TRBV12-1 CASSSGTGGESPLHF
TRBV18 CASSPTGGQETQYF
TRBV5-1 CASSPGQGNTEAFF
TRBV14 CASSQLQNNYGYTF
TRBV28 CASSSSSGRDYEQYF
TRBV27 CASSADRGGVSYSNQPQHF
TRBV24-1 CATSDFLARVGETF
TRBV11-2 CASSLGDRGNGNTEAFF
TRBV19 CASSRREANTEAFF
TRBV18 CASSATSGKSNEQFF
TRBV5-1 CASSLGQRTFTDTQYF
TRBV7-2 CASSSSAYNEQFF
TRBV21-1 CASSNGLAGFGSTDTQYF
TRBV25-1 CASSERRTGELFF
TRBV4-3 CASSQDQGTRFYEQYF
TRBV6-4 CASSVTDRVIQYEQYF
TRBV7-9 CASSLGAGESYEQYF
TRBV7-2 CASSMTGSGANVLTF
TRBV24-1 CATSGTSGISDTQYF
TRBV28 CASSQGNPGDTQYF
TRBV27 CASSQTGGNQPQHF
TRBV28 CASSPPMGGNQPQHF
TRBV3-1/TRBV3-2 CASSQDPGSQAFF